Below, 20 T cell receptor beta chains from the same sample are listed, as sequenced in a study of CD8+ T cells in alopecia areata. The treatment: oral pan-JAK inhibitor, 5-10 mg twice daily. Extraction and reverse transcription of RNA yielded cDNA as the sequencing template. Sequencing was performed with immunoSEQ multiplex PCR; in TCRdb, only in-frame clones are kept and a portion is missing. The sample contains some 88,000 clones, 44% of which appear only once. The material was CD8+ T cells sorted from blood, obtained at week 24, from a patient treated with tofacitinib. These receptors came from a human donor with alopecia areata.

This chain links TRBV4-1 with TRBJ2-7, with D unclear. The CDR3 is made up of 14 amino acids. Germline V lookup: CDR1 MGHRA, CDR2 YSYEKL. V was pared by 1 base and J by 0 bases, with 7 bases between. This chain's CDR3 is CASSQGDGSYEQYF. The CDR3 DNA reads as TGCGCCAGCAGCCAAGGCGACGGCTCCTACGAGCAGTACTTC.

This clone was seen a few times. The chain has TRBV7-2 and TRBJ2-1; D is perhaps TRBD2 (6 bases). The CDR3 totals 15 residues. V was shortened by 4 bases and J by 8 bases, with 18 bases between the two germline ends. Germline V gene lookup returns CDR1 SGHTA and CDR2 FQGNSA. CDR3 in amino acids: CASSSRELGLHEQFF. In DNA form, the CDR3 reads TGTGCCAGCAGCTCCCGGGAGCTCGGTTTGCATGAGCAGTTCTTC.

The chain is built from TRBV9 and TRBJ1-1; 7 bases line up with TRBD1. CDR1 is SGDLS and CDR2 is YYNGEE in the germline V gene. The ends lost 3 bases at V and 7 bases at J; junction bases unmatched: 6. This CDR3 has 13 amino acids. This CDR3 is CASSAGNRGEAFF. For the CDR3, the DNA is TGTGCCAGCAGCGCCGGGAACAGGGGTGAAGCTTTCTTT.

Concerning this clone: The same CDR3 arises from other DNA sequences in this sample as well. The gene calls are TRBV7-9 and TRBJ2-7; D not resolved. This CDR3 is built from 13 residues. V was clipped by 0 bases and J by 4 bases, with 7 bases between them. CDR1 is SEHNR and CDR2 is FQNEAQ in the germline V gene (reference sequence). CDR3 residues: CASSLAGTYEQYF. The CDR3 DNA follows: TGTGCCAGCAGCTTAGCGGGAACGTACGAGCAGTACTTC.

This rearrangement joins TRBV5-1 to TRBJ2-5; D is possibly TRBD2 (5 bases). Trimming removed 5 bases at V and 5 bases at J, with 10 bases between. CDR1 is SGHRS, CDR2 YFSETQ, per germline. This CDR3 has 12 amino acids. CDR3 in DNA: TGCGCCAGCAGTCGAGGGTGGGAGACCCAGTACTTC. It is translated as CASSRGWETQYF.

In this sample, this clone turned up once. V and J are TRBV5-1 and TRBJ2-2; the D is unclear. This CDR3 has 15 residues. Germline V lookup: CDR1 SGHRS, CDR2 YFSETQ. Trimming removed 2 bases from V and 6 bases from J, with 14 bases in between. The CDR3 DNA is TGCGCCAGCAGCTTAGTCCCAGGTCCCGCCGGGGAGCTGTTTTTT. Its translation: CASSLVPGPAGELFF.

The J gene is TRBJ2-7, the V gene TRBV27, with 7 bases that match TRBD2. Germline loops: CDR1 MNHEY, CDR2 SMNVEV (reference sequence). This CDR3 spans 13 amino acids. The junction had 2 bases not matched to a gene; V was cut back by 0 bases and J by 6 bases. This CDR3 reads CASSLSQRGEQYF. The CDR3 DNA is TGTGCCAGCAGTTTATCTCAGCGGGGCGAGCAGTACTTC.

The J gene is TRBJ2-5, the V gene TRBV7-9; unclear D gene. The CDR3 has 16 residues. CDR1 and CDR2 (germline): SEHNR, FQNEAQ (reference sequence). Trimming took 4 bases from V and 0 from J, leaving 15 bases between them. The DNA of the CDR3 is TGTGCCAGCAGCTCACGGTCCGGACGGAACCAAGAGACCCAGTACTTC. Encoded protein: CASSSRSGRNQETQYF.

This clone was detected many times. J is TRBJ2-1 and V is TRBV7-9; 8 bases align to TRBD2. The CDR3 loop spans 12 amino acids. V shed 5 bases and J 9 bases; nucleotides not matched to a gene: 3. Germline assignment: CDR1 SEHNR and CDR2 FQNEAQ (reference sequence). DNA of the CDR3: TGTGCCAGCAGCACGGGACTAGGTGAGCAGTTCTTC. It encodes CASSTGLGEQFF.

This chain links TRBV29-1 with TRBJ1-2, with no clear D. The CDR3 runs 11 residues. Trimming took 3 bases from V and 5 from J, leaving 7 bases between them. CDR1 is SQVTM and CDR2 is ANQGSEA in the germline V gene. CDR3 sequence (DNA): TGCAGCGTTGAGTTGGGGTATGGCTACACCTTC. This translates into CSVELGYGYTF.

In the case of this clone: Other DNA sequences in this specimen translate into the identical CDR3. This chain joins TRBV28 and TRBJ2-7; D not certain. This CDR3 spans 11 amino acids. The V gene's germline CDR1 is MDHEN and CDR2 SYDVKM. V gave up 5 bases and J gave up 0 bases, with 2 bases separating them. The DNA of the CDR3 is TGTGCCAGCAGTCACTCCTACGAGCAGTACTTC. It yields the protein CASSHSYEQYF.

The chain couples TRBV7-2 to TRBJ1-1, with TRBD1 identical over 10 bases. The ends lost 5 bases at V and 1 base at J; junction bases unmatched: 4. The CDR3 is 15 residues long. Looked up from germline, CDR1 is SGHTA and CDR2 is FQGNSA. CDR3 sequence: CASSPGTGANTEAFF. CDR3 DNA sequence: TGTGCCAGCAGCCCCGGGACAGGGGCGAACACTGAAGCTTTCTTT.

This clone was recorded many times. The chain recombines TRBV6-4 with TRBJ2-3; D perhaps matches TRBD1 (6 bases). Trimming shortened V by 3 bases and J by 4 bases, and 14 bases separated the two germline ends. The CDR3 is made up of 15 amino acids. Germline loops: CDR1 MRHNA, CDR2 SNTAGT. CDR3 region: CASSEQGGVPDTQYF. CDR3 bases: TGTGCCAGCAGTGAACAAGGGGGAGTCCCAGATACGCAGTATTTT.

The CDR3 DNA is TGTGCCAGCAGCACTAACACTGAAGCTTTCTTT. Translating it yields CASSTNTEAFF. This rearrangement joins TRBV7-8 to TRBJ1-1, with D unclear. V dropped 5 bases and J dropped 2 bases, with 3 bases sitting between them. The CDR3 consists of 11 residues. Germline V gives CDR1 SGHVS, CDR2 FQNEAQ.

The J gene is TRBJ2-7, the V gene TRBV30; the match to TRBD2 covers 12 bases. Per the germline V gene, CDR1 is GTSNPN and CDR2 is SVGIG (reference sequence). The CDR3 sequence is 16 residues long. With 1 base clipped from V and 7 bases from J, the junction kept 11 bases outside the gene matches. CDR3 residues: CAWSGTSGIIPGEQYF. The CDR3 DNA reads as TGTGCCTGGAGTGGGACTAGCGGGATAATCCCAGGGGAGCAGTACTTC.

There are a few counts of this clone. V is TRBV4-3 and J is TRBJ2-7; 8 bases line up with TRBD2. V lost 3 bases and J lost 2; bases outside the gene matches: 6. CDR3 length: 15 amino acids. Germline loops: CDR1 LGHNA, CDR2 YSLEER. The CDR3 nucleotides are TGCGCCAGCAGCCAGAGCGGGAGTGGAGCCTACGAGCAGTACTTC. It encodes CASSQSGSGAYEQYF.

The rearrangement links TRBV5-6 to TRBJ2-3; the match to TRBD2 covers 8 bases. This CDR3 is built from 17 residues. CDR1 is SGHDT and CDR2 is YYEEEE in the germline V gene. The V gene end was trimmed by 4 bases and the J gene end by 2 bases; junction bases not matched to a gene: 12. CDR3 DNA: TGTGCCAGCAGCAGGGGGGTTAGCGGGGAGCTCACAGATACGCAGTATTTT. This translates into CASSRGVSGELTDTQYF. Using reference TRBV5-6 and TRBJ2-3 for the parts outside the CDR3, the full variable domain is DAGVTQSPTHLIKTRGQQVTLRCSPKSGHDTVSWYQQALGQGPQFIFQYYEEEERQRGNFPDRFSGHQFPNYSSELNVNALLLGDSALYLCASSRGVSGELTDTQYFGPGTRLTVL.

The rearrangement uses TRBV9 and TRBJ2-7; 13 nucleotides line up with TRBD2. The germline V gene has CDR1 SGDLS and CDR2 YYNGEE. With 3 bases clipped from V and 7 bases from J, the junction kept 7 bases outside the gene matches. The CDR3 spans 15 residues. CDR3 bases: TGTGCCAGCAGCGCCGGACTAGCGGGAGATTCGGAGCAGTACTTC. It is translated as CASSAGLAGDSEQYF.

This sequence joins TRBV30 and TRBJ2-7, with 8 nucleotides matching TRBD2. This CDR3 region has 13 residues. The J segment lost 7 bases and the V segment lost 3 bases, leaving 8 bases of the junction unmatched. The germline V gene encodes CDR1 GTSNPN and CDR2 SVGIG (reference sequence). In DNA, the CDR3 is TGTGCCTGGAGCGGCGGGGGGCTTGTGGAGCAGTACTTC. Protein sequence: CAWSGGGLVEQYF.

The V gene is TRBV19, the J gene TRBJ2-7; 8 nucleotides line up with TRBD1. The CDR3 consists of 13 residues. Germline V gene lookup returns CDR1 LNHDA and CDR2 SQIVND (reference sequence). After removal of 5 bases from V and 4 bases from J, the junction contained 4 bases not matched to a gene. CDR3 amino acids: CASSFGQGYEQYF. The CDR3 nucleotides are TGTGCCAGTAGTTTCGGACAGGGTTACGAGCAGTACTTC.